This entry concerns a single T cell receptor beta chain. The target antigen is unknown. The source of the sample is a study of monozygotic twins with inflammatory bowel disease. Study observations and caveats: On the inverse Simpson index, IBD patients scored lower for TCRbeta diversity than healthy co-twins. Variability may have been added to patient repertoires by differing immunosuppressive treatments. Telling different T cell subtypes apart from each other was not possible.

TCRdb reprocessed the 5' RACE reads and stores each CDR3 protein as one record, lacking DNA. This sample's table has 200,000 to 250,000 distinct CDR3 sequences. The CDR3 is made up of 16 amino acids. Germline assignment: CDR1 SGHVT and CDR2 SQSDAQ. This TCR came from a human donor with ulcerative colitis or Crohn's disease, or a healthy co-twin of an affected twin (not recorded which). The material sequenced was blood. This chain connects TRBV7-4 to TRBJ2-7. The CDR3 region is CASSLGCGRGSYEQYF.